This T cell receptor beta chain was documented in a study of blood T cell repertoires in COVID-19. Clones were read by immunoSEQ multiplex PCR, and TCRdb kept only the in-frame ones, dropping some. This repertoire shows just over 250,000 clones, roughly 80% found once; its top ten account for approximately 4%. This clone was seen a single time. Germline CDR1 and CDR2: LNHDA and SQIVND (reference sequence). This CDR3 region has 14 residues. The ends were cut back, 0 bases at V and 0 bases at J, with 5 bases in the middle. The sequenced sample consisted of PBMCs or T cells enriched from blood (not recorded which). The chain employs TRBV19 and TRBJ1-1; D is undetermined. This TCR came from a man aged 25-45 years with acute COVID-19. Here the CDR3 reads CASSIESLNTEAFF. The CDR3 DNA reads TGTGCCAGTAGTATAGAAAGCCTGAACACTGAAGCTTTCTTT.